This T cell receptor (beta chain) was identified during a study of CD8+CD57+ T cells in acquired aplastic anemia. Using genomic DNA as the template, TCR beta VDJ and CDR3 profiling was carried out. MiXCR was run by TCRdb on the reads, yielding one entry per CDR3 protein. The table lists about 190,000 distinct CDR3 sequences, under 55% of them singletons, with around 9.7% in the top ten. General study findings and limits: It was found that roughly 29 CD8+ CDR3 sequences were shared between patients and controls.

Germline V lookup: CDR1 LNHNV, CDR2 YYDKDF (reference sequence). The length of the CDR3 is 14 residues. Trimming stripped 6 bases from V and 13 bases from J, with 19 bases between. Turning to this clonotype: No antigen is known for it.

For sequencing, patients were chosen who had shown expansion of CD8+CD57+ cells by flow cytometry. V usage is TRBV15 and J usage is TRBJ1-6; the D gene is possibly TRBD1 (5 bases). The material sequenced was sorted CD4+, CD8+, or CD8+CD57+ T cells (not recorded which) from PBMCs. The receptor's source is a human donor with aplastic anemia. In DNA form, the CDR3 reads TGTGCCACCAGTGGTAGAGGCAGGGCCGAGCCCCTCCACTTT. It codes for CATSGRGRAEPLHF.